A selection of T cell receptor beta chains follows, all from one sample in a study of CD8+CD57+ T cells in acquired aplastic anemia. TCRdb called the reads again in MiXCR, with one record for every CDR3 protein. In the table there are about 130,000 distinct CDR3 sequences, 48% of which are singletons. Sequencing was done on a sample of sorted CD4+, CD8+, or CD8+CD57+ T cells (not recorded which) from PBMCs. The source of these receptors is a human donor in good health, serving as a control. CDR3s include the opening cysteine and the closing phenylalanine or tryptophan. The D gene is left open where the match is weak. Clone size is stated in some rows and not others, as once, few, many or a class when expanded.

clone size	D gene	J gene	V gene	CDR3 protein	CDR3 DNA
.	TRBD2	TRBJ2-7	TRBV20-1	CSAEARGGEEQYF	TGCAGTGCTGAGGCCCGCGGGGGTGAGGAGCAGTACTTC
many	.	TRBJ1-1	TRBV6-6	CASSSGGMNTEAFF	TGTGCCAGCTCCAGTGGGGGGATGAACACTGAAGCTTTCTTT
.	TRBD2	TRBJ2-1	TRBV7-8	CASSPQRGGFDEQFF	TGTGCCAGCAGCCCCCAGCGGGGGGGCTTCGATGAGCAGTTCTTC
.	TRBD2	TRBJ2-7	TRBV2	CASKDSGGVYEQYF	TGTGCCAGCAAGGATAGCGGGGGGGTCTACGAGCAGTACTTC
.	.	TRBJ1-2	TRBV7-8	CASSRGGSYGYTF	TGTGCCAGCAGCCGAGGGGGATCCTATGGCTACACCTTC
many	.	TRBJ1-1	TRBV5-6	CASSRGGVEAFF	TGTGCCAGCAGCCGGGGCGGAGTTGAAGCTTTCTTT
.	TRBD1	TRBJ1-2	TRBV25-1	CASSPRGTGESNYGYTF	TGTGCCAGCTCACCCCGGGGGACAGGGGAGTCCAACTATGGCTACACCTTC
many	.	TRBJ1-3	TRBV19	CASSWGGAQNTIYF	TGTGCCAGTAGTTGGGGGGGCGCGCAGAACACCATATATTTT
many	.	TRBJ2-5	TRBV7-6	CASSLKPRAWQETQYF	TGTGCCAGCAGCTTAAAACCCCGGGCCTGGCAAGAGACCCAGTACTTC
.	.	TRBJ1-2	TRBV10-3	CAISEPGGGYGYTF	TGTGCCATCAGTGAACCAGGAGGGGGCTATGGCTACACCTTC
.	TRBD1	TRBJ2-3	TRBV20-1	CSARVGTGSTDTQYF	TGCAGTGCTAGAGTGGGGACAGGTAGCACAGATACGCAGTATTTT
many	.	TRBJ2-1	TRBV12-3/TRBV12-4	CASSQDLGGNEQFF	TGTGCCAGCAGTCAGGACTTAGGGGGCAATGAGCAGTTCTTC
few	.	TRBJ2-1	TRBV19	CASSILAVHNEQFF	TGTGCCAGTAGTATTTTGGCGGTTCACAATGAGCAGTTCTTC
.	.	TRBJ1-2	TRBV24-1	CATSDGAMRYGYTF	TGTGCCACCAGTGATGGGGCGATGAGATATGGCTACACCTTC
many	.	TRBJ1-1	TRBV29-1	CSVESIGRANTEAFF	TGCAGCGTTGAATCTATAGGCAGGGCGAACACTGAAGCTTTCTTT
many	TRBD2	TRBJ2-3	TRBV11-2	CASSLLLGLAGGLHQPDTQYF	TGTGCCAGCAGCTTATTGTTGGGACTAGCGGGGGGGCTCCACCAGCCAGATACGCAGTATTTT
.	TRBD1	TRBJ1-6	TRBV19	CASSIRGRNSPLHF	TGTGCCAGTAGTATCAGGGGGCGGAATTCACCCCTCCACTTT
many	TRBD2	TRBJ2-4	TRBV20-1	CSARGGGGSNIQYF	TGCAGTGCTAGAGGGGGCGGGGGATCAAACATTCAGTACTTC
many	.	TRBJ2-7	TRBV27	CASTPRSPPTIGQYF	TGTGCCAGCACCCCCCGTTCGCCTCCCACTATAGGGCAGTACTTC
many	.	TRBJ2-2	TRBV20-1	CSAPDRNTGELFF	TGCAGTGCCCCAGACCGAAACACCGGGGAGCTGTTTTTT
few	TRBD1	TRBJ2-7	TRBV15	CATAKGQTPYEQYF	TGTGCCACTGCGAAGGGACAGACTCCCTACGAGCAGTACTTC
few	TRBD1	TRBJ1-5	TRBV7-8	CASSRGGQGKKHF	TGTGCCAGCAGCAGAGGAGGACAGGGTAAAAAGCATTTT